The 19 T cell receptor beta chains below were found in one sample sequenced in a study of blood T cell repertoires in COVID-19. Sequencing was performed with immunoSEQ multiplex PCR; in TCRdb, only in-frame clones are kept and a portion is missing. The data hold 200,000 to 250,000 clones, with about nine tenths observed a single time. Material for sequencing was peripheral blood. The receptors were gathered from a man aged 55 to 70 who had recovered from COVID-19.

The chain has TRBV5-1 and TRBJ2-3; TRBD1 is a possible D gene (5 bases). Trimming removed 0 bases from V and 9 bases from J, with 14 bases in between. CDR1 and CDR2 from the germline V gene are SGHRS and YFSETQ. The CDR3 is 14 amino acids. CDR3 residues: CASSLEIGQGTQYF. The CDR3 bases are TGCGCCAGCAGCTTGGAGATTGGCCAGGGAACGCAGTATTTT.

This chain uses TRBV4-1 with TRBJ1-1, with a weak D call TRBD1 (5 bases). The length of the CDR3 is 14 residues. Germline V gives CDR1 MGHRA, CDR2 YSYEKL. Trimming took 4 bases from V and 5 from J, leaving 14 bases between them. The CDR3 DNA reads TGCGCCAGCAGCCCCGGGGGAGGAAGGACTGAAGCTTTCTTT. Its translation: CASSPGGGRTEAFF.

The sample holds one count of this clone. The chain recombines TRBV24-1 with TRBJ2-1; D is unresolved. V was trimmed by 7 bases and J by 7 bases, leaving 7 bases between them. The CDR3 has 11 residues. Germline assignment: CDR1 KGHDR and CDR2 SFDVKD. In nucleotides, the CDR3 is TGTGCCACCAGCCGACTTAATGAGCAGTTCTTC. As protein: CATSRLNEQFF.

The V gene is TRBV9, the J gene TRBJ2-4; maybe TRBD1 (6 bases). Trimming shortened V by 7 bases and J by 3 bases, and 11 bases separated the two germline ends. There are 13 residues in the CDR3. Germline CDR1 and CDR2: SGDLS and YYNGEE. In DNA form, the CDR3 reads TGTGCCAGCGGGGGCGTAGTCAAAAACATTCAGTACTTC. Translating it yields CASGGVVKNIQYF. The full variable domain, with the rest looked up from reference TRBV9 and TRBJ2-4, is DSGVTQTPKHLITATGQRVTLRCSPRSGDLSVYWYQQSLDQGLQFLIQYYNGEERAKGNILERFSAQQFPDLHSELNLSSLELGDSALYFCASGGVVKNIQYFGAGTRLSVL.

The chain employs TRBV9 and TRBJ2-1; 10 bases map to TRBD2. The junction had 1 base not matched to a gene; V was cut back by 0 bases and J by 4 bases. Germline V lookup: CDR1 SGDLS, CDR2 YYNGEE. This CDR3 spans 15 amino acids. CDR3 residues: CASSVALAGYNEQFF. The CDR3 bases are TGTGCCAGCAGCGTAGCACTAGCGGGGTACAATGAGCAGTTCTTC.

CDR3 in DNA: TGCGCCAGCAGCCAAGACTTGACACCATATAGCAATCAGCCCCAGCATTTT. Its protein product is CASSQDLTPYSNQPQHF. The V gene is TRBV4-3, the J gene TRBJ1-5; D is uncertain. The germline CDR1 and CDR2 sequences are LGHNA and YSLEER. The CDR3 extends over 17 amino acids. V dropped 0 bases and J dropped 0 bases, with 12 bases sitting between them.

A few counts support this clone. The J gene is TRBJ1-2, the V gene TRBV7-6; 8 bases map to TRBD1. Trimming cost V 1 base and J 4 bases; bases outside gene matches: 8. The germline V gene has CDR1 SGHVS and CDR2 FNYEAQ. This CDR3 comprises 16 residues. The CDR3 loop reads CASSLDQGAGVYGYTF. The CDR3 coding sequence is TGTGCCAGCAGCTTAGACCAGGGGGCGGGTGTCTATGGCTACACCTTC.

The chain recombines TRBV27 with TRBJ2-7; the D gene is possibly TRBD2 (5 bases). Trimming took off 6 bases at V and 3 bases at J, with 12 bases between the two ends. CDR1 and CDR2 from the germline V gene are MNHEY and SMNVEV (reference sequence). CDR3 length: 13 residues. The CDR3 reads CASSRLLNYEQYF. CDR3 DNA: TGTGCCAGCAGCCGACTACTTAACTACGAGCAGTACTTC.

The V call is TRBV18, the J call TRBJ2-1; TRBD2 agrees at 16 bases. Germline V gives CDR1 KGHSH, CDR2 LQKENI. The length of the CDR3 is 16 residues. The V segment lost 4 bases and the J segment 13 bases; nucleotides outside the gene matches: 10. This CDR3 is CASSQDPGLAGGQQFF. The CDR3 DNA reads TGTGCCAGCTCACAGGATCCGGGACTAGCGGGGGGGCAACAGTTCTTC.

The gene calls are TRBV5-8 and TRBJ2-3; the D gene is possibly TRBD1 (6 bases). The CDR3 covers 13 residues. Trimming stripped 4 bases from V and 12 bases from J, with 18 bases between. Germline CDR1 and CDR2: SGHTS and YDEGEE. The CDR3 sequence is CASSEQGRPSQYF. For the CDR3, the DNA is TGTGCCAGCAGCGAACAGGGACGCCCCAGTCAGTATTTT.

V is TRBV5-1 and J is TRBJ1-2; 7 positions agree with TRBD1. This CDR3 comprises 14 residues. Trimming cost V 4 bases and J 6 bases; bases outside gene matches: 9. Germline assignment: CDR1 SGHRS and CDR2 YFSETQ. CDR3 nucleotide sequence: TGCGCCAGCAGCCTGGGGGACAGTACCAATGGCTACACCTTC. It yields the protein CASSLGDSTNGYTF.

The chain carries TRBV11-2 and TRBJ2-2, with 7 bases lining up with TRBD2. Germline CDR1 SGHAT, CDR2 FQNNGV. V lost 3 bases, J lost 4 bases, and 11 bases stayed unmatched. CDR3 length equals 17 residues. CDR3 bases: TGTGCCAGCAGCTTCGTGGCCGGGACTATTCCCACCGGGGAGCTGTTTTTT. Translating gives CASSFVAGTIPTGELFF.

The chain carries TRBV27 and TRBJ2-7; tentatively, D is TRBD1 (5 bases). CDR1 MNHEY and CDR2 SMNVEV come from the germline V gene (reference sequence). CDR3 length: 13 amino acids. V was cut by 3 bases and J by 5 bases, with 11 bases left in between. In DNA, the CDR3 is TGTGCCAGCAGTTTGCAGGGTAGGAACGAGCAGTACTTC. This gives the protein CASSLQGRNEQYF.

The chain's CDR3 is CAWSLPVGWSEQFF. In nucleotides, the CDR3 is TGTGCCTGGAGTCTTCCGGTCGGGTGGAGTGAGCAGTTCTTC. The chain employs TRBV30 and TRBJ2-1; no firm D call. In germline, CDR1 is GTSNPN, CDR2 SVGIG (reference sequence). V dropped 2 bases and J dropped 9 bases, with 17 bases sitting between them. The CDR3 has 14 residues.

The chain carries TRBV12-3 or TRBV12-4 and TRBJ2-1, with D hard to call. This CDR3 region has 11 residues. The V and J ends lost 2 bases and 10 bases respectively, with 6 bases between them. The CDR3, as DNA: TGTGCCAGCAGTTTACGTTTCGAGCAGTTCTTC. Protein: CASSLRFEQFF.

The CDR3 is CASSQDGSGRAYNEQFF. For the CDR3, the DNA is TGCGCCAGCAGCCAAGATGGGAGCGGGAGGGCATACAATGAGCAGTTCTTC. V is TRBV4-1 and J is TRBJ2-1, with TRBD2 matching over 10 bases. The CDR3 extends over 17 amino acids. Trimming took 0 bases from V and 4 from J; bases not matched to a gene: 6. Germline V gene lookup returns CDR1 MGHRA and CDR2 YSYEKL.

The rearrangement uses TRBV27 and TRBJ2-6, with TRBD1 as a possible D gene (6 bases). This CDR3 is 16 amino acids long. Germline-derived CDR1 and CDR2 are MNHEY and SMNVEV (reference sequence). The germline V and J ends were trimmed by 2 bases and 4 bases, with 12 bases remaining between them. This CDR3 reads CASSLGAGAGANVLTF. The CDR3 DNA reads TGTGCCAGCAGTTTAGGTGCAGGGGCGGGGGCCAACGTCCTGACTTTC.

The chain has TRBV19 and TRBJ2-2; no reliable D call. Trimming removed 6 bases from V and 1 base from J, with 9 bases in between. The CDR3 runs to 14 residues. Germline values: CDR1 LNHDA, CDR2 SQIVND (reference sequence). The CDR3 reads CASSPVLNTGELFF. The CDR3 region has the DNA TGTGCCAGTAGCCCTGTCCTGAACACCGGGGAGCTGTTTTTT.

This rearrangement joins TRBV6-5 to TRBJ1-2, with 10 nucleotides matching TRBD1. Trimming removed 8 bases from V and 1 base from J; junction bases left unmatched: 7. The CDR3 contains 15 residues. Germline loops: CDR1 MNHEY, CDR2 SVGAGI. The DNA of the CDR3 is TGTGCCAGCGGGGGGACAGGGGTTATTAACTATGGCTACACCTTC. Protein sequence: CASGGTGVINYGYTF.